The 14 T cell receptor beta chains presented below share a single source sample, sequenced in a study of blood T cell repertoires in COVID-19. The data were produced by immunoSEQ multiplex PCR, yet TCRdb's version contains in-frame clones alone and is incomplete. The table lists 150,000 to 200,000 clones, 70% to 90% of them singletons. What was sequenced was peripheral blood. These TCRs come from a man aged 40-55 years with active or convalescent COVID-19.

A few counts support this clone. V and J are TRBV24-1 and TRBJ1-5; 10 bases align to TRBD1. This CDR3 region has 17 residues. V lost 4 bases, J lost 5 bases, and 10 bases stayed unmatched. In germline, CDR1 is KGHDR, CDR2 SFDVKD. In nucleotides, the CDR3 is TGTGCCACCAGTGACCCTAGGACAGGGGGAGGTGATCAGCCCCAGCATTTT. This translates into CATSDPRTGGGDQPQHF.

The V call is TRBV2, the J call TRBJ2-3; the match to TRBD2 covers 10 bases. The V gene end was trimmed by 7 bases and the J gene end by 6 bases; junction bases not matched to a gene: 1. The length of the CDR3 is 12 residues. The V gene's germline CDR1 is SNHLY and CDR2 FYNNEI. The DNA of the CDR3 is TGTGCCAGCAATAGCGGGGGGGATACGCAGTATTTT. It is translated as CASNSGGDTQYF.

The rearrangement uses TRBV5-1 and TRBJ2-1; D possibly corresponds to TRBD1 (6 bases). Germline CDR1 reads SGHRS; CDR2 reads YFSETQ. The germline V and J ends were trimmed by 1 base and 4 bases, with 12 bases remaining between them. The CDR3 runs to 15 residues. Here the CDR3 DNA reads TGCGCCAGCAGCTTGCGCAGGGGTCCGTACAATGAGCAGTTCTTC. Protein: CASSLRRGPYNEQFF.

The chain couples TRBV20-1 to TRBJ1-5; possibly TRBD1 for D (5 bases). The germline V and J ends were trimmed by 3 bases and 0 bases, with 15 bases remaining between them. Germline V CDR1 and CDR2: DFQATT, SNEGSKA (reference sequence). This CDR3 comprises 16 residues. The CDR3 spells CSASLGGHYSNQPQHF. The CDR3 DNA is TGCAGTGCTAGTCTGGGCGGACACTATAGCAATCAGCCCCAGCATTTT.

The chain uses TRBV30 and TRBJ2-1; D possibly corresponds to TRBD1 (5 bases). The CDR3 totals 15 residues. In germline, CDR1 is GTSNPN, CDR2 SVGIG (reference sequence). With 0 bases removed from V and 2 bases from J, the gap between germline ends came to 11 bases. The CDR3 DNA follows: TGTGCCTGGAGTGTACGTGTGGGGCCCTACAATGAGCAGTTCTTC. It encodes CAWSVRVGPYNEQFF.

This clone was seen a handful of times. The V call is TRBV4-3, the J call TRBJ2-7; the D gene is possibly TRBD1 (5 bases). The CDR3 loop spans 15 amino acids. The V end lost 0 bases, the J end lost 3 bases, and 12 bases lay between the germline ends. Germline V lookup: CDR1 LGHNA, CDR2 YSLEER. The chain's CDR3 is CASSQDSQGDYEQYF. CDR3 nucleotides: TGCGCCAGCAGCCAAGATAGCCAGGGCGACTACGAGCAGTACTTC.

The CDR3 bases are TGCGCCAGCAGCCATATGAGCGGGGGGCGGAAGAGTCGCACAGATACGCAGTATTTT. It specifies CASSHMSGGRKSRTDTQYF. The chain links TRBV4-1 to TRBJ2-3; 9 nucleotides line up with TRBD2. Germline assignment: CDR1 MGHRA and CDR2 YSYEKL. The CDR3 runs to 19 residues. J lost 1 base, V lost 3 bases, and 14 bases had no gene match.

V is TRBV29-1 and J is TRBJ2-7, with D perhaps TRBD1 (5 bases). V was trimmed by 4 bases and J by 7 bases, leaving 14 bases between them. The CDR3 extends over 12 amino acids. From germline, CDR1 is SQVTM and CDR2 ANQGSEA. CDR3 nucleotide sequence: TGCAGCGTTGTTCTCCAGGGCGATGAGCAGTACTTC. As protein: CSVVLQGDEQYF.

This chain joins TRBV20-1 and TRBJ1-5; D may be TRBD1 (5 bases). This CDR3 comprises 10 residues. The germline V gene has CDR1 DFQATT and CDR2 SNEGSKA (reference sequence). V lost 5 bases to trimming and J lost 13 bases, with 12 bases between them. CDR3 sequence: CSALQGTQHF. The CDR3 bases are TGCAGTGCTCTCCAAGGGACTCAGCATTTT.

The V gene is TRBV6-5, the J gene TRBJ1-2; D perhaps matches TRBD1 (5 bases). The CDR3 consists of 12 residues. Between the trimmed V and J ends, which lost 8 bases and 7 bases, there was a span of 14 bases. Germline CDR1 is MNHEY and CDR2 is SVGAGI. CDR3 residues: CASGRGAVGYTF. For the CDR3, the DNA is TGTGCCAGCGGTAGGGGCGCGGTTGGCTACACCTTC.

Here the CDR3 DNA reads TGTGCCAGCACAGGGGAGAGGATGGCGGACACTGAAGCTTTCTTT. Protein sequence: CASTGERMADTEAFF. V gene TRBV11-1 combines with J gene TRBJ1-1; D is perhaps TRBD1 (6 bases). Trimming cost V 7 bases and J 3 bases, with 18 bases left between them. This CDR3 region has 15 residues. Germline values: CDR1 SGHAT, CDR2 FQDESV (reference sequence).

This chain links TRBV3-1 (or the pseudogene TRBV3-2) with TRBJ2-3; no firm D call. V shed 4 bases and J shed 4 bases, with 12 bases lying between them. This CDR3 is built from 14 residues. From germline, CDR1 is LGHDT and CDR2 YNNKEL (reference sequence). The CDR3 loop reads CASSPPSLPDTQYF. CDR3 DNA sequence: TGTGCCAGCAGCCCCCCTTCCCTTCCAGATACGCAGTATTTT.

The chain uses TRBV27 and TRBJ1-5; no definite D call. The CDR3 covers 15 residues. V lost 5 bases to trimming and J lost 4 bases, with 15 bases between them. Germline V gene sequence: CDR1 MNHEY, CDR2 SMNVEV (reference sequence). The CDR3 coding sequence is TGTGCCAGCAGTCTAACCGCGCCAGGTAATCAGCCCCAGCATTTT. Amino acid sequence: CASSLTAPGNQPQHF.

The chain links TRBV30 to TRBJ2-7, with 8 bases matching TRBD1. V lost 5 bases to trimming and J lost 0 bases; unmatched junction nucleotides: 9. Per germline, CDR1 GTSNPN and CDR2 SVGIG (reference sequence). The CDR3 sequence is 15 residues long. As DNA, the CDR3 is TGTGCCTGGTCTCCGGGACAGGCGAGCTCCTACGAGCAGTACTTC. Its translation is CAWSPGQASSYEQYF.